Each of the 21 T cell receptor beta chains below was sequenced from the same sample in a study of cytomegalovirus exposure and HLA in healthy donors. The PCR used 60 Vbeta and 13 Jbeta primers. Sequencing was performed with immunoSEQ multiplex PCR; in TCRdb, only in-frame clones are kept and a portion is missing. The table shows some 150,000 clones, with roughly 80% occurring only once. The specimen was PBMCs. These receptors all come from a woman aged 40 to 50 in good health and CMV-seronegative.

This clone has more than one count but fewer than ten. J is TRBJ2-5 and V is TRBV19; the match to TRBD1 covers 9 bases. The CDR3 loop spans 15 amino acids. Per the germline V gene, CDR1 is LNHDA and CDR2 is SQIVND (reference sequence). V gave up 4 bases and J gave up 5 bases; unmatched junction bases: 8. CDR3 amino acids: CASSNGQGSTETQYF. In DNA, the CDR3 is TGTGCCAGTAGTAACGGACAGGGGTCGACGGAGACCCAGTACTTC.

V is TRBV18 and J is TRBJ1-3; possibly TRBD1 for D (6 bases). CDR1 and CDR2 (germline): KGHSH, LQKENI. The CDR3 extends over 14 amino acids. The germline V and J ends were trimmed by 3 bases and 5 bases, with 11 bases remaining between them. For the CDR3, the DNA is TGTGCCAGCTCACCTGAGCAGGGGAGAAACACCATATATTTT. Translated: CASSPEQGRNTIYF. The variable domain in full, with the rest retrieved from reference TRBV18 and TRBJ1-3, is NAGVMQNPRHLVRRRGQEARLRCSPMKGHSHVYWYRQLPEEGLKFMVYLQKENIIDESGMPKERFSAEFPKEGPSILRIQQVVRGDSAAYFCASSPEQGRNTIYFGEGSWLTVV.

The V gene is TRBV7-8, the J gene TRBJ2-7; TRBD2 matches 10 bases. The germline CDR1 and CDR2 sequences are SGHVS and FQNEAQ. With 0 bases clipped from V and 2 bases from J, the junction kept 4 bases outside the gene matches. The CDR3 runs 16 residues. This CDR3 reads CASSLASLAGAYEQYF. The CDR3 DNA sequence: TGTGCCAGCAGCTTAGCTTCCCTAGCGGGAGCCTACGAGCAGTACTTC.

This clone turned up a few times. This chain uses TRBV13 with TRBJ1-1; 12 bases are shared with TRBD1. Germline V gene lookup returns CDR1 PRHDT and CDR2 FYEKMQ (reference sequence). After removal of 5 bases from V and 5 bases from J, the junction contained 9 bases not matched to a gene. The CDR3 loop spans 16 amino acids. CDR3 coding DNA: TGTGCCAGCAGCATCCCCGGGACAGGGGGCATAACTGAAGCTTTCTTT. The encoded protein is CASSIPGTGGITEAFF.

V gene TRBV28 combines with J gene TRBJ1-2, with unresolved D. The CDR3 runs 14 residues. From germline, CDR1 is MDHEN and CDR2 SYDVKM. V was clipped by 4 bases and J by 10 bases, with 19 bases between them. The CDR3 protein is CASSSPGRTSLYTF. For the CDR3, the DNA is TGTGCCAGCAGTTCGCCGGGGAGGACTAGTCTCTACACCTTC.

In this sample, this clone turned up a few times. The CDR3 sequence is CAWNGPGLADQETQYF. The CDR3 nucleotides are TGTGCCTGGAACGGTCCGGGACTAGCGGACCAAGAGACCCAGTACTTC. The chain recombines TRBV30 with TRBJ2-5, with TRBD2 matching 11 bases. V dropped 4 bases and J dropped 0; count of bases not matched to a gene: 7. Germline CDR1 GTSNPN, CDR2 SVGIG (reference sequence). The CDR3 is 16 residues long.

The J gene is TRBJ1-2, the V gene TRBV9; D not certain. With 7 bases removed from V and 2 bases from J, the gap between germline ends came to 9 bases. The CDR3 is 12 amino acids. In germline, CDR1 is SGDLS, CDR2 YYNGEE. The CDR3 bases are TGTGCCAGCTCATACACCAACTATGGCTACACCTTC. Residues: CASSYTNYGYTF.

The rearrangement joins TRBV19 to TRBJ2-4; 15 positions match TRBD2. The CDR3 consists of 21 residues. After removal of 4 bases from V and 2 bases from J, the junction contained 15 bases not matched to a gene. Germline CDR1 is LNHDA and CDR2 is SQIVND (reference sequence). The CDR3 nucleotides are TGTGCCAGTAGTACGAACCTTGGACTAGCGGGAGGGCCGATACCCAAAAACATTCAGTACTTC. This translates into CASSTNLGLAGGPIPKNIQYF.

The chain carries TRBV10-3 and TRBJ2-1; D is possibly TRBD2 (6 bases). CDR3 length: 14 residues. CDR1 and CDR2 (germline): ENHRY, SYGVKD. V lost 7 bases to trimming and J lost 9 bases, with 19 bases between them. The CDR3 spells CAIKASEAQGEQFF. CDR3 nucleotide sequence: TGTGCCATCAAGGCTAGCGAGGCCCAAGGTGAGCAGTTCTTC.

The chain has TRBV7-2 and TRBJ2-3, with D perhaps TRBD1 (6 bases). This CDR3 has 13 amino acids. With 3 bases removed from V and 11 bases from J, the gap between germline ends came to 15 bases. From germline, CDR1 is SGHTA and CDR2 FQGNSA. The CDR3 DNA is TGTGCCAGCAGCTTCACAGGGAGTAGCCAGCAGTATTTT. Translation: CASSFTGSSQQYF.

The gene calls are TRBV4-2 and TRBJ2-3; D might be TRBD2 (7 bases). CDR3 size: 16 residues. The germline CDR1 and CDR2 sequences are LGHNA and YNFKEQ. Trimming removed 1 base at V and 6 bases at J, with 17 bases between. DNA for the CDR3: TGTGCCAGCAGCCAAGTCTGGGGGGGCAGAGGGGATACGCAGTATTTT. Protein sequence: CASSQVWGGRGDTQYF.

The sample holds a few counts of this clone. CDR3 sequence: CASSVGTGETGELFF. The CDR3 nucleotides are TGTGCCAGCAGCGTTGGGACAGGGGAGACCGGGGAGCTGTTTTTT. V is TRBV7-8 and J is TRBJ2-2, with 10 bases aligning to TRBD1. The V gene's germline CDR1 is SGHVS and CDR2 FQNEAQ. The CDR3 is 15 amino acids. Trimming at V came to 5 bases and at J to 5 bases, leaving 5 bases not matched to a gene.

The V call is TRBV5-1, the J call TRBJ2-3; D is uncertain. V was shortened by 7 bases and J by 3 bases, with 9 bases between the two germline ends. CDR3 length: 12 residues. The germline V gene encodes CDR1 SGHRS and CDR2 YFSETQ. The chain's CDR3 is CASGPDTDTQYF. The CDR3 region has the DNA TGCGCCAGCGGGCCAGATACAGATACGCAGTATTTT.

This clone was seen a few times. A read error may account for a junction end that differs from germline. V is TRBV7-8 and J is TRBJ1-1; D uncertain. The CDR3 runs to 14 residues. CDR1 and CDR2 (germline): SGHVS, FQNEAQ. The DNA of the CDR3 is TGTGCCAGCAGCTTAATCCTGAAGAGCCGGAGTAAGATCTTT. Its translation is CASSLILKSRSKIF.

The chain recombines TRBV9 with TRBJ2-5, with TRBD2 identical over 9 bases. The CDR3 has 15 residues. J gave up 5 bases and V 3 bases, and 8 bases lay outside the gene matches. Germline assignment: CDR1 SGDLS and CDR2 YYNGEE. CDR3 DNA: TGTGCCAGCAGCGAGGGGACTAGCCGCCGGGAGACCCAGTACTTC. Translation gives CASSEGTSRRETQYF.

The CDR3 protein is CSVARTGITEAFF. The CDR3 DNA reads TGCAGCGTCGCACGGACAGGGATCACTGAAGCTTTCTTT. The chain links TRBV29-1 to TRBJ1-1; 8 bases match TRBD1. The germline CDR1 and CDR2 sequences are SQVTM and ANQGSEA. The V gene end was trimmed by 6 bases and the J gene end by 4 bases; junction bases not matched to a gene: 7. CDR3 length: 13 residues. Looking up the rest from reference TRBV29-1 and TRBJ1-1 gives the full variable domain: SAVISQKPSRDICQRGTSLTIQCQVDSQVTMMFWYRQQPGQSLTLIATANQGSEATYESGFVIDKFPISRPNLTFSTLTVSNMSPEDSSIYLCSVARTGITEAFFGQGTRLTVV.

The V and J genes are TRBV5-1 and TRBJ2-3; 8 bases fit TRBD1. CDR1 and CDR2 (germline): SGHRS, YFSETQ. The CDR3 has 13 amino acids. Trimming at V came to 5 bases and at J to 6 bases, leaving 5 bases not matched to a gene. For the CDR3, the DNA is TGCGCCAGCAGACAGGGACAGGCGGATACGCAGTATTTT. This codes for CASRQGQADTQYF.

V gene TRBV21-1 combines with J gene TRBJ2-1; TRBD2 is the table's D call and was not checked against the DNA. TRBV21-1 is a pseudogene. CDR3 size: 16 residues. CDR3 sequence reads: CASSKDLAGELYEQFF. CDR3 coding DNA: TGTGCCAGCAGCAAAGATCTAGCGGGAGAGTTGTATGAGCAGTTCTTC.

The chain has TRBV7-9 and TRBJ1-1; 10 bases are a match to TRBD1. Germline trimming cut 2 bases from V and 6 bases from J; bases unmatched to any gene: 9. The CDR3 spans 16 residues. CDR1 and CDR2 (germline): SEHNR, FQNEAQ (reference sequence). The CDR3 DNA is TGTGCCAGCAGCTTACCCCCGGGACAGGGGTGGCCTGAAGCTTTCTTT. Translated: CASSLPPGQGWPEAFF.

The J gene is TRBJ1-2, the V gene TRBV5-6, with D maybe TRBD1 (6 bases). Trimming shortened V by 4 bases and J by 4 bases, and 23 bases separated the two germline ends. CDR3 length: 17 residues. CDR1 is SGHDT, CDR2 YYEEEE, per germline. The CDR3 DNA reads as TGTGCCAGCAGCCACGCAGACAGGCCGGGATCCCCCTATGGCTACACCTTC. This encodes CASSHADRPGSPYGYTF.

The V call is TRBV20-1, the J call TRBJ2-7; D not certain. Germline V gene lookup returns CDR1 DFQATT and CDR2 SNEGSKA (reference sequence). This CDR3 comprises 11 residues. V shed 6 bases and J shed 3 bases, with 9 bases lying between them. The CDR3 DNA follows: TGCAGTGCAGTAGCCAACTACGAGCAGTACTTC. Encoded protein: CSAVANYEQYF.